These 3 T cell receptor beta chains were all obtained from the same sample, sequenced in a study of spatial heterogeneity in lung cancer. MiXCR was run by TCRdb on the 5' RACE reads, yielding one entry per CDR3 protein. The repertoire holds over 25,000 distinct CDR3 sequences, 7% to 7.5% seen once, with around 26% in the top ten. Study findings and constraints: The study found that expanded intratumoral alpha and beta TCR counts tracked tumor mutation counts.

Their antigens are not known. The time point here: sample taken at primary tumor resection. Material: lung tumor tissue, obtained at surgery. The source is a male donor with early-stage non-small cell lung cancer.

On this clonotype: Since a much larger clone is just one base distant, this may be a read error. The gene calls are TRBV19 and TRBJ1-1; 7 bases fit TRBD1. Germline V lookup: CDR1 LNHDA, CDR2 SQIVND (reference sequence). The trim removed 4 bases at V and 2 bases at J, leaving 10 bases unmatched. The CDR3 length is 16 residues. The CDR3 bases are TGTGCCAGTAGTAGTCAGGGGGAGCGTGCCAACACTGAAGCTTTCTTT. Residues: CASSSQGERANTEAFF. Full variable domain (outside the CDR3, taken from reference TRBV19 and TRBJ1-1): DGGITQSPKYLFRKEGQNVTLSCEQNLNHDAMYWYRQDPGQGLRLIYYSQIVNDFQKGDIAEGYSVSREKKESFPLTVTSAQKNPTAFYLCASSSQGERANTEAFFGQGTRLTVV.

This clonotype was found once. The chain recombines TRBV27 with TRBJ2-7; D call uncertain. Germline CDR1 is MNHEY and CDR2 is SMNVEV (reference sequence). V was pared by 8 bases and J by 0 bases, with 8 bases between. The length of the CDR3 is 12 residues. CDR3 nucleotide sequence: TGTGCCAGCGGGGTGGGCTCCTACGAGCAGTACTTC. Protein product: CASGVGSYEQYF.

Regarding this clonotype: The junction departs from germline at one end; a sequencing error may be responsible. The chain joins TRBV7-7 to TRBJ2-1, with 8 bases lining up with TRBD2. This CDR3 has 13 amino acids. Per the germline V gene, CDR1 is SSHAT and CDR2 is FNYEAQ (reference sequence). The DNA of the CDR3 is TGTGCTAGCAGCTTAGCGGGGAACAATGAGCAGTTCTTC. It yields the protein CASSLAGNNEQFF.